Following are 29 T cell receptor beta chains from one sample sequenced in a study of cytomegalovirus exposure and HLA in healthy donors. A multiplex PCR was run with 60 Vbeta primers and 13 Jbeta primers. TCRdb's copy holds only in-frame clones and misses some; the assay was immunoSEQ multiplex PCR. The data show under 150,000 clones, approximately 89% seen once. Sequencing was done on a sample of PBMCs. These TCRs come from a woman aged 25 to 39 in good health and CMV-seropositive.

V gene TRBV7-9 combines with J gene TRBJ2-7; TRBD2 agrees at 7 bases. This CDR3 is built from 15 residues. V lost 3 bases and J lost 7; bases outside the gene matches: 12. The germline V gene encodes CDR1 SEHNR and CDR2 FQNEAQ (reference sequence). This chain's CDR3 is CASSLRRELRGEQYF. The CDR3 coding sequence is TGTGCCAGCAGCTTGAGGCGGGAGCTGCGTGGAGAGCAGTACTTC.

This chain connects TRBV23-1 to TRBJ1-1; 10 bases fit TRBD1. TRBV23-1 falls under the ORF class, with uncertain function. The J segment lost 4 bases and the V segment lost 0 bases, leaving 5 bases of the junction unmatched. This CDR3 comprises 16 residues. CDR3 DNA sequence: TGCGCCAGCAGTCAATCGGGACAGGGGCCGAGCACTGAAGCTTTCTTT. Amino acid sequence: CASSQSGQGPSTEAFF.

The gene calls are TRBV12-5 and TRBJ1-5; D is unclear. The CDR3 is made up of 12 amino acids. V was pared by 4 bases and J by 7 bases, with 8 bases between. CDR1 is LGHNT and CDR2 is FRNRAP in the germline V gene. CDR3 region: CASGSGEQPQHF. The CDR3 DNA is TGTGCTAGTGGTTCGGGTGAACAGCCCCAGCATTTT. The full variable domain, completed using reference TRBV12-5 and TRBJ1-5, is DARVTQTPRHKVTEMGQEVTMRCQPILGHNTVFWYRQTMMQGLELLAYFRNRAPLDDSGMPKDRFSAEMPDATLATLKIQPSEPRDSAVYFCASGSGEQPQHFGDGTRLSIL.

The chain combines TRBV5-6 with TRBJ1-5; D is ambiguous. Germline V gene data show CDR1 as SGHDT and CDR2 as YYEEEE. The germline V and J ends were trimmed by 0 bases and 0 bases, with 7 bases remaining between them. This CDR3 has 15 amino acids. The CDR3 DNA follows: TGTGCCAGCAGCTTGGGAGGGAATAGCAATCAGCCCCAGCATTTT. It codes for CASSLGGNSNQPQHF.

CDR3 nucleotide sequence: TGTGCCAGCTCACCCTTTGGACAGGACTATGGCTACACCTTC. This sequence encodes CASSPFGQDYGYTF. The chain links TRBV18 to TRBJ1-2, with TRBD1 matching 7 bases. CDR1 and CDR2 (germline): KGHSH, LQKENI. The V segment lost 3 bases and the J segment 3 bases; nucleotides outside the gene matches: 4. CDR3 length equals 14 residues.

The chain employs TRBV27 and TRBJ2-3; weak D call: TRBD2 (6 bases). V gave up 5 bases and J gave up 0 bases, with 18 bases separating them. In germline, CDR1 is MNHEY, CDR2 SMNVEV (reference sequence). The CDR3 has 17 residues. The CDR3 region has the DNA TGTGCCAGCAGTGGGGAACGGACTACCCGGAGCACAGATACGCAGTATTTT. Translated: CASSGERTTRSTDTQYF.

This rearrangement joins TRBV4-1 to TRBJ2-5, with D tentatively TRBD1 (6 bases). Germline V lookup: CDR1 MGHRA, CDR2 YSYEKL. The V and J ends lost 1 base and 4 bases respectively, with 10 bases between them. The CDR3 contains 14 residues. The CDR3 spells CASSQGGRGETQYF. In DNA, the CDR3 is TGCGCCAGCAGCCAAGGGGGCAGGGGAGAGACCCAGTACTTC.

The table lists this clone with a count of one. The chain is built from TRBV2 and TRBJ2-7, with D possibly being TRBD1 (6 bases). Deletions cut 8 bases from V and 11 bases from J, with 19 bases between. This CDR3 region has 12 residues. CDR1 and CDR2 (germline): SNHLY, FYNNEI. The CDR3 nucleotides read TGTGCCAGCCTAGGGGGTTTAGGGGTGAAGTACTTC. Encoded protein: CASLGGLGVKYF.

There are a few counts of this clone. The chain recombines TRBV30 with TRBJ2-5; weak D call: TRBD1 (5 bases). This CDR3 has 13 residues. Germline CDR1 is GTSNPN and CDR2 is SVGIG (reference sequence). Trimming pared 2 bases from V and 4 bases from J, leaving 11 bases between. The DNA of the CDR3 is TGTGCCTGGAGTCGGTCTAGGGGAGAGACCCAGTACTTC. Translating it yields CAWSRSRGETQYF.

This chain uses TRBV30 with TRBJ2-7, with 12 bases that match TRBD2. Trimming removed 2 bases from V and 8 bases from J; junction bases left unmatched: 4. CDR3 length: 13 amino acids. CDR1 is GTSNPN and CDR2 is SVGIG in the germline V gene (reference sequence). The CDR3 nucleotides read TGTGCCTGGAGTACTAGCGGGGGGCCCAAGCAGTACTTC. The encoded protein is CAWSTSGGPKQYF.

DNA of the CDR3: TGTGCCAGCAGCTTGGAGCCCAATCAGCCCCAGCATTTT. This sequence encodes CASSLEPNQPQHF. This rearrangement joins TRBV5-5 to TRBJ1-5; unclear D gene. The length of the CDR3 is 13 residues. CDR1 and CDR2 (germline): SGHKS, YYEKEE (reference sequence). Trimming cost V 0 bases and J 3 bases, with 4 bases left between them.

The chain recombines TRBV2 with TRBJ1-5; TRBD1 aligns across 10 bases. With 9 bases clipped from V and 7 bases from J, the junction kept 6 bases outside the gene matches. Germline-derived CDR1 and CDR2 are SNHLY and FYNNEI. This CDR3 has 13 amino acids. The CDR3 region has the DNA TGTGCCAGTAAGACAGGGGGCTACCAGCCCCAGCATTTT. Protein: CASKTGGYQPQHF. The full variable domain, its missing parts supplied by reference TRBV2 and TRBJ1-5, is EPEVTQTPSHQVTQMGQEVILRCVPISNHLYFYWYRQILGQKVEFLVSFYNNEISEKSEIFDDQFSVERPDGSNFTLKIRSTKLEDSAMYFCASKTGGYQPQHFGDGTRLSIL.

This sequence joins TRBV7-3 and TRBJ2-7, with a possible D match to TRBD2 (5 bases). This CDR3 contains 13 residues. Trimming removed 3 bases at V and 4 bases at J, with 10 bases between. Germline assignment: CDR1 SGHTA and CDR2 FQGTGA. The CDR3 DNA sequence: TGTGCCAGCAGCTTCGGACTCGCTTACGAGCAGTACTTC. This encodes CASSFGLAYEQYF.

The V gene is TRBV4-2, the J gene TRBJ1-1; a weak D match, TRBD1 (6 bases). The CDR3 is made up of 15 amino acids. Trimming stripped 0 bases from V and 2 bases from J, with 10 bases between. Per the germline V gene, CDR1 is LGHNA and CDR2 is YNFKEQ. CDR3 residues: CASSQEVQGNTEAFF. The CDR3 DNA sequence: TGTGCCAGCAGCCAAGAGGTACAGGGTAACACTGAAGCTTTCTTT.

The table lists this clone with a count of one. CDR3 in amino acids: CASSPVGQGVETQYF. In DNA, the CDR3 is TGTGCCAGCAGCCCAGTGGGGCAGGGGGTCGAGACCCAGTACTTC. The rearrangement uses TRBV9 and TRBJ2-5; 7 bases agree with TRBD1. The germline V gene has CDR1 SGDLS and CDR2 YYNGEE. Trimming took 4 bases from V and 5 from J; bases not matched to a gene: 11. The CDR3 sequence is 15 residues long.

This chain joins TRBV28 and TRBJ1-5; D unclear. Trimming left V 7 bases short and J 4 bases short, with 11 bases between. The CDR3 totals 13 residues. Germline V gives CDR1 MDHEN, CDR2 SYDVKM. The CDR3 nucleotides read TGTGCCAGCATGTCCCCCCTAAATCAGCCCCAGCATTTT. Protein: CASMSPLNQPQHF.

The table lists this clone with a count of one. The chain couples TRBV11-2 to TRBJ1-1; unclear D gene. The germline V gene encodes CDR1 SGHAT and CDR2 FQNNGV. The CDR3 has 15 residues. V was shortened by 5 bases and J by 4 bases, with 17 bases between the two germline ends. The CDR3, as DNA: TGTGCCAGCAGCCATCCTGACACGGCGTTCACTGAAGCTTTCTTT. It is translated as CASSHPDTAFTEAFF. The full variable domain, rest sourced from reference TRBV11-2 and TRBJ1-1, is EAGVAQSPRYKIIEKRQSVAFWCNPISGHATLYWYQQILGQGPKLLIQFQNNGVVDDSQLPKDRFSAERLKGVDSTLKIQPAKLEDSAVYLCASSHPDTAFTEAFFGQGTRLTVV.

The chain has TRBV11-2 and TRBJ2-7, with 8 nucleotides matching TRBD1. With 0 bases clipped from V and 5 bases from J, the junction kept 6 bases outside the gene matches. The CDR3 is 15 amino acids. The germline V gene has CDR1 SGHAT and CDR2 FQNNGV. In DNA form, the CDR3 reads TGTGCCAGCAGCTTAGAAGGCAGGGGGCTCGACGAGCAGTACTTC. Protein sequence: CASSLEGRGLDEQYF.

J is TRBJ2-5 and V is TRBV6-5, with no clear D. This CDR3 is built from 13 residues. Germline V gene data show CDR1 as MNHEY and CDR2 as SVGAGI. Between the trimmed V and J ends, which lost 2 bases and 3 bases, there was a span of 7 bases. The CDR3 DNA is TGTGCCAGCAGTTACAGCTTAGAAGAGACCCAGTACTTC. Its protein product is CASSYSLEETQYF.

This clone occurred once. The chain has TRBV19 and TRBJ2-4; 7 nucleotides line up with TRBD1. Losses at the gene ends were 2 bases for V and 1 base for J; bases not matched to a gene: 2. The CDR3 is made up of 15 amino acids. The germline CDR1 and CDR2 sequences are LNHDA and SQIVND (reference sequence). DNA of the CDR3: TGTGCCAGTAGTATATCCAGGGGGGCCAAAAACATTCAGTACTTC. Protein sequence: CASSISRGAKNIQYF.

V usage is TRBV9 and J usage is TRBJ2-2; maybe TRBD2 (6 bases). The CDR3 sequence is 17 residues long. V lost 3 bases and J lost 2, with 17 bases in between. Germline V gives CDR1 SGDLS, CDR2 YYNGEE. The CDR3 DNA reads TGTGCCAGCAGCGAGACTAGTACTGAGGTTAACACCGGGGAGCTGTTTTTT. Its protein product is CASSETSTEVNTGELFF.

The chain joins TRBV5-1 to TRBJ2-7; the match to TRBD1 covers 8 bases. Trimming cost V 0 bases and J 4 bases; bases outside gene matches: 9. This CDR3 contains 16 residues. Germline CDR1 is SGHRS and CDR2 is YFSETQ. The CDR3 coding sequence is TGCGCCAGCAGCTTGGGAATGACAGGGGAAGGGTACGAGCAGTACTTC. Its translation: CASSLGMTGEGYEQYF.

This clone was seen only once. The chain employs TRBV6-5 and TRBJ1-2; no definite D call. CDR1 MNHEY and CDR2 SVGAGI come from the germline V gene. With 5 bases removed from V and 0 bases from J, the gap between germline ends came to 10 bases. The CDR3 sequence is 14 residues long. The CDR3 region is CASSPFTANYGYTF. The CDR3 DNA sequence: TGTGCCAGCAGTCCCTTTACAGCTAACTATGGCTACACCTTC.

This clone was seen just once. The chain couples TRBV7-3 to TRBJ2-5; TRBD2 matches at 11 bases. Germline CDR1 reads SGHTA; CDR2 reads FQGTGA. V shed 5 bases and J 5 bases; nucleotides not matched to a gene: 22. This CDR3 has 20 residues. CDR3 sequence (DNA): TGTGCCAGCAGCCCAACCCCTCCCGGGACTAGCGGCCGGGCGGGGGAGACCCAGTACTTC. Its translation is CASSPTPPGTSGRAGETQYF.

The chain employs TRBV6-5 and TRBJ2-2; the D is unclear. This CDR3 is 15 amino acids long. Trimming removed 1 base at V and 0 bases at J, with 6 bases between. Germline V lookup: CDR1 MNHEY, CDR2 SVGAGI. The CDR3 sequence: CASSYYSANTGELFF. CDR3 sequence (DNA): TGTGCCAGCAGTTACTATTCCGCGAACACCGGGGAGCTGTTTTTT.

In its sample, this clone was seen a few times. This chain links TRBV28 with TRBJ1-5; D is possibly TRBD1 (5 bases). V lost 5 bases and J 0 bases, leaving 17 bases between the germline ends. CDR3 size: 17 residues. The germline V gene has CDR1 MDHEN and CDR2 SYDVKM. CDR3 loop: CASSPYRGWGSNQPQHF. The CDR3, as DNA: TGTGCCAGCAGTCCCTATAGGGGATGGGGTAGCAATCAGCCCCAGCATTTT.

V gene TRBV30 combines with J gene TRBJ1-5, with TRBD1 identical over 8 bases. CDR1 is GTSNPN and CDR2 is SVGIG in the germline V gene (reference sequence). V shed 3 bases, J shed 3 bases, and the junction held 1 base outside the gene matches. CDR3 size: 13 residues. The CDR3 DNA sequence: TGTGCCTGGAGCAGGGGGCACAATCAGCCCCAGCATTTT. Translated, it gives CAWSRGHNQPQHF.

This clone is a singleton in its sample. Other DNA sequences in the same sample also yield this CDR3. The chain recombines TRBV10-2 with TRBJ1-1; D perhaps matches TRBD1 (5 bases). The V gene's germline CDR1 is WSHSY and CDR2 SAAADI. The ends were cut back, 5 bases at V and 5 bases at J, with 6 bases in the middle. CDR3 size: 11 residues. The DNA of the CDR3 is TGCGCCAGCAGTAGGGGTACTGAAGCTTTCTTT. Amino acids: CASSRGTEAFF.

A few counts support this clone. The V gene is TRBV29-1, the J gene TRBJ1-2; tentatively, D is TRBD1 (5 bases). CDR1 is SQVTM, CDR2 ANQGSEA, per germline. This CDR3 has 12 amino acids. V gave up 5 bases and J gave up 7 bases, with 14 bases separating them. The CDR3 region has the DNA TGCAGCGTTAGGGTGGTGGGACTTGGCTACACCTTC. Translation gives CSVRVVGLGYTF.